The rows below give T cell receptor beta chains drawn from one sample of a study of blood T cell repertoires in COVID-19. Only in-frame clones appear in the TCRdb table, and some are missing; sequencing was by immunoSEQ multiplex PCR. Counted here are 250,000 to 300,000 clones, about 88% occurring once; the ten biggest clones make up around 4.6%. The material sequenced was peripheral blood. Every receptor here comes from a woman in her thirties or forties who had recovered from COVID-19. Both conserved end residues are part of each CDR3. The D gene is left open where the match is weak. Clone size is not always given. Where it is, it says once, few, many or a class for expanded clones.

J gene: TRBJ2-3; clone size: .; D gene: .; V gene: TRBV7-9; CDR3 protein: CASSLADTQYF; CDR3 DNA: TGTGCCAGCAGCCTCGCAGATACGCAGTATTTT
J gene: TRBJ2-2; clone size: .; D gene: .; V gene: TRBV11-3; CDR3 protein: CASSLRRQALTGELFF; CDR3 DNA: TGTGCCAGCAGCTTAAGGAGACAGGCGCTCACCGGGGAGCTGTTTTTT
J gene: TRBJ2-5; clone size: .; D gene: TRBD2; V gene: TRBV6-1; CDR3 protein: CASSGTSGGDQETQYF; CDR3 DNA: TGTGCCAGCAGTGGGACTAGCGGGGGAGATCAAGAGACCCAGTACTTC
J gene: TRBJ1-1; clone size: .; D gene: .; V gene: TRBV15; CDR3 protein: CATSRGITEAFF; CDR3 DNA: TGTGCCACCAGCAGAGGTATTACTGAAGCTTTCTTT
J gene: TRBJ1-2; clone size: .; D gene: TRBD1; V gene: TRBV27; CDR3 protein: CASSSGQGSNYGYTF; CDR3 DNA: TGTGCCAGCAGTTCGGGACAGGGGAGCAACTATGGCTACACCTTC
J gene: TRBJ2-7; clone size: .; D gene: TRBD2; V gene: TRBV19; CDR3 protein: CASSIRVYWTSGGAYEQYF; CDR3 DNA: TGTGCCAGTAGTATTCGCGTGTATTGGACTAGCGGGGGGGCGTACGAGCAGTACTTC
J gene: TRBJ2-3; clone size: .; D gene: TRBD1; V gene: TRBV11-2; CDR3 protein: CASSLGTGNPTDTQYF; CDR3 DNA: TGTGCCAGCAGCTTAGGGACAGGGAACCCCACAGATACGCAGTATTTT
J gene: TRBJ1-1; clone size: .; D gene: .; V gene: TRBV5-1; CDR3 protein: CASSFGGGGTEAFF; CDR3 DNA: TGCGCCAGCAGCTTTGGCGGCGGGGGAACTGAAGCTTTCTTT
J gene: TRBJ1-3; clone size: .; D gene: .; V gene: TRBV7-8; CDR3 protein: CASSLEQPGNTIYF; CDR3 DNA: TGTGCCAGCAGCTTAGAACAGCCTGGAAACACCATATATTTT
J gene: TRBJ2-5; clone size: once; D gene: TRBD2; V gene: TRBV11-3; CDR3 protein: CASSIQLQGTSPATQYF; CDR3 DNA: TGTGCCAGCAGCATCCAATTACAGGGGACTAGCCCCGCGACCCAGTACTTC
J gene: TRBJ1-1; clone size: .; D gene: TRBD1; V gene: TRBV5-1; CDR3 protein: CASSLQGAGTEAFF; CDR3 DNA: TGCGCCAGCAGCTTACAGGGGGCGGGCACTGAAGCTTTCTTT
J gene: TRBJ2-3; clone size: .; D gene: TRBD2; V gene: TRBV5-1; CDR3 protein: CASSLTREATQYF; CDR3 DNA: TGCGCCAGCAGCTTAACTCGGGAGGCTACGCAGTATTTT
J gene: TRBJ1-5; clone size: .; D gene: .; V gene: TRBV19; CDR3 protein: CATSGTLDQPQHF; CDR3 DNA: TGTGCCACCTCCGGGACACTAGATCAGCCCCAGCATTTT
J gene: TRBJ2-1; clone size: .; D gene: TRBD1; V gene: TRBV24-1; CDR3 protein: CATSDGSGGSYNEQFF; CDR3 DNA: TGTGCCACCAGTGACGGATCAGGGGGCTCCTACAATGAGCAGTTCTTC
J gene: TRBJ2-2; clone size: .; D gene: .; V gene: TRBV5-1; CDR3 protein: CASSDGTTRITGELFF; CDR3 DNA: TGCGCCAGCAGCGACGGGACAACTCGGATTACCGGGGAGCTGTTTTTT
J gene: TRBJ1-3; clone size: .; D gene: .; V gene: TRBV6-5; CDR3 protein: CASSYSPPSSGNTIYF; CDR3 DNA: TGTGCCAGCAGTTACTCGCCCCCGAGCTCTGGAAACACCATATATTTT
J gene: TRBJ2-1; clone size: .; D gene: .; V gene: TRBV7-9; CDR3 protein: CASSFGAPDEQFF; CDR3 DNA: TGTGCCAGCAGCTTTGGGGCCCCCGATGAGCAGTTCTTC
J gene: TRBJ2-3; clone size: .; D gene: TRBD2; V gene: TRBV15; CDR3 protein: CATSRDAASGLTDTQYF; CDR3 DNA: TGTGCCACCAGCAGAGATGCGGCTAGCGGACTCACAGATACGCAGTATTTT
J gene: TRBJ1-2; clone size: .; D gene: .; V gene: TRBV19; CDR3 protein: CASSIVGSNNYGYTF; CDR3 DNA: TGTGCCAGTAGTATAGTTGGGAGCAATAACTATGGCTACACCTTC
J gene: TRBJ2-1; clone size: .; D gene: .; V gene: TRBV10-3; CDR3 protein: CAIRLDRTHNEQFF; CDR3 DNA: TGTGCCATCAGACTAGACAGGACCCACAATGAGCAGTTCTTC
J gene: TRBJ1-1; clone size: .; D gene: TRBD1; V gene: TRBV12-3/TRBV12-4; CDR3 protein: CASSFGTASAFF; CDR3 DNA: TGTGCCAGCAGTTTCGGGACAGCCTCGGCTTTCTTT
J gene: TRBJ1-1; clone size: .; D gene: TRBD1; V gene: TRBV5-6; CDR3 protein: CASSSGQGRAEAFF; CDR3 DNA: TGTGCCAGCAGCTCCGGACAGGGGAGGGCTGAAGCTTTCTTT
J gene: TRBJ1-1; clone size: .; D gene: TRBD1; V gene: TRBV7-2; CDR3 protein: CASSVQGDTEAFF; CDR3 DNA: TGTGCCAGCAGCGTACAGGGGGACACTGAAGCTTTCTTT
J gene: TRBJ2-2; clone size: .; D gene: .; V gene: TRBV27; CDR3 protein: CASSSQGTGELFF; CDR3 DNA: TGTGCCAGCAGTTCACAGGGAACCGGGGAGCTGTTTTTT
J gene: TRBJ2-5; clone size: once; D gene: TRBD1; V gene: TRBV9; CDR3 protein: CASSGRQGGETQYF; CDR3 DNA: TGTGCCAGCAGCGGCCGACAGGGCGGGGAGACCCAGTACTTC
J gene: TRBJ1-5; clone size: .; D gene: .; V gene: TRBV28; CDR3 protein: CASAWGGGNQPQHF; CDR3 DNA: TGTGCCAGCGCCTGGGGGGGTGGCAATCAGCCCCAGCATTTT
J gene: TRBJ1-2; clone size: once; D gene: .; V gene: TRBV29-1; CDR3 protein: CSVEDRSRPYGYTF; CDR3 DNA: TGCAGCGTTGAAGATCGGTCCAGGCCCTATGGCTACACCTTC